This T cell receptor beta chain was found in a study of Ad26.COV2.S vaccination and SARS-CoV-2 variants. Study-wide context: Doses of Ad26.COV2.S were injected into muscle once or twice, 56 days apart.

The assay was immunoSEQ multiplex PCR, and TCRdb's table has in-frame clones only and misses some. Of 350,000 to 450,000 clones in the sample, around nine tenths were seen once. This sample's treatment: around 19 received Ad26.COV2.S at low or high dose, single or two shots; about 5 received placebo; per-sample allocation not given. Each sample was drawn 63 days after the first injection (of vaccine or placebo). The length of the CDR3 is 16 residues. From germline, CDR1 is GTSNPN and CDR2 SVGIG (reference sequence). V lost 1 base and J lost 3; bases outside the gene matches: 4. The chain employs TRBV30 and TRBJ2-2; TRBD2 agrees at 11 bases. Sequenced material: peripheral blood, taken in a trial of Ad26.COV2.S vaccine versus placebo. This receptor was identified in a person aged 18-60 years who received the Ad26.COV2.S COVID-19 vaccine or a placebo. The CDR3 DNA reads as TGTGCCTGGAGTGCCCTACTAGCGGGAGACACCGGGGAGCTGTTTTTT. Translating it yields CAWSALLAGDTGELFF.